This T cell receptor beta chain was sequenced during a study of technical replicates of blood from a few donors. Sequencing was performed with immunoSEQ multiplex PCR; in TCRdb, only in-frame clones are kept and a portion is missing. The sample records tens of thousands of clones, more than 95% being singletons. Trimming removed 4 bases at V and 10 bases at J, with 18 bases between. Per the germline V gene, CDR1 is SGHDT and CDR2 is YYEEEE. The CDR3 has 15 residues. Only one count was recorded for this clone. Material: T cells isolated from PBMCs. The clonotype originates from a human donor in good health. The chain links TRBV5-6 to TRBJ1-6, with a weak D call TRBD1 (6 bases). CDR3 region: CASSARLGAQSPLHF. For the CDR3, the DNA is TGTGCCAGCAGCGCTAGGTTGGGGGCACAGTCACCCCTCCACTTT.